The 17 T cell receptor beta chains in this list originate from one sample, sequenced in a study of blood T cells in healthy people across ages. A J-beta primer mix and a sample-barcoded 5' primer were used in a second PCR of roughly 6 to 12 cycles. TCRdb called the 5' RACE reads again in MiXCR, with one record for every CDR3 protein. The sample has about 810,000 distinct CDR3 sequences, 35% to 40% seen once. Sequencing was done on a sample of blood. The source is a man between 18 and 35 years old in good health.

Notes on this clonotype: A single base separates this from a much larger clone, so it may be a read error. The chain joins TRBV27 to TRBJ2-1, with D unresolved. CDR3 length equals 16 residues. The V gene lost 2 bases and the J gene lost 1 base, with 12 bases spanning the gap. CDR1 is MNHEY and CDR2 is SMNVEV in the germline V gene (reference sequence). Written as DNA, the CDR3 is TGTGCCAGCAGTTTAGGGGTGGAATGGTCCTACAATGAGCAGTTCTTC. The encoded protein is CASSLGVEWSYNEQFF.

This chain joins TRBV4-3 and TRBJ1-4; 10 positions agree with TRBD1. Losses at the gene ends were 2 bases for V and 10 bases for J; bases not matched to a gene: 10. The CDR3 is 16 amino acids. Germline V gene lookup returns CDR1 LGHNA and CDR2 YSLEER. The CDR3 region has the DNA TGCGCCAGCAGCCAACAGTACTGGACAGGGGGGGGAAAACTGTTTTTT. Amino acid sequence: CASSQQYWTGGGKLFF.

In this sample, this clonotype turned up a few times. The chain couples TRBV20-1 to TRBJ1-1, with D tentatively TRBD1 (5 bases). CDR3 length equals 13 residues. CDR1 DFQATT and CDR2 SNEGSKA come from the germline V gene (reference sequence). The V end was cut by 4 bases, the J end by 4 bases, with 13 bases between. This chain's CDR3 is CSANFGGTTEAFF. The CDR3 coding sequence is TGCAGTGCTAATTTTGGGGGGACCACTGAAGCTTTCTTT.

The table lists this clonotype with many counts. The chain recombines TRBV2 with TRBJ2-1; D is undetermined. Germline-derived CDR1 and CDR2 are SNHLY and FYNNEI. This CDR3 is built from 11 residues. Trimming removed 7 bases at V and 9 bases at J, with 10 bases between. The CDR3 DNA sequence: TGTGCCAGCACTACTCGGCTTGAGCAGTTCTTC. Protein: CASTTRLEQFF.

The rearrangement joins TRBV3-1 to TRBJ2-7; D is possibly TRBD1 or TRBD2 (5 bases each). Germline assignment: CDR1 LGHDT and CDR2 YNNKEL (reference sequence). The CDR3 is 12 amino acids. V gave up 1 base and J gave up 6 bases, with 7 bases separating them. The CDR3 DNA follows: TGTGCCAGCAGCCAAGGAGGGGCCGAGCAGTACTTC. It translates to CASSQGGAEQYF.

The chain couples TRBV2 to TRBJ1-1, with D possibly matching TRBD1 (6 bases). Germline-derived CDR1 and CDR2 are SNHLY and FYNNEI. The V gene lost 8 bases and the J gene lost 2 bases, with 12 bases spanning the gap. CDR3 length equals 13 residues. The CDR3 DNA follows: TGTGCCAGCGTACGGACAGCAAACACTGAAGCTTTCTTT. Residues: CASVRTANTEAFF.

The J gene is TRBJ2-1, the V gene TRBV9; maybe TRBD2 (7 bases). Per germline, CDR1 SGDLS and CDR2 YYNGEE. The CDR3 totals 15 residues. Trimming cost V 3 bases and J 3 bases, with 13 bases left between them. The CDR3 loop is CASSAGGPFYNEQFF. The CDR3, as DNA: TGTGCCAGCAGCGCCGGGGGGCCCTTCTACAATGAGCAGTTCTTC.

The J gene is TRBJ1-4, the V gene TRBV3-1; a weak D match, TRBD1 (5 bases). The CDR3 contains 13 residues. Germline assignment: CDR1 LGHDT and CDR2 YNNKEL (reference sequence). Trimming left V 0 bases short and J 15 bases short, with 14 bases between. The CDR3 nucleotides read TGTGCCAGCAGCCAAGATCAATGGGGCTTGATGTTTTTT. Protein sequence: CASSQDQWGLMFF.

The rearrangement uses TRBV7-3 and TRBJ1-1, with no clear D. Germline V gene data show CDR1 as SGHTA and CDR2 as FQGTGA. The length of the CDR3 is 11 residues. With 6 bases removed from V and 6 bases from J, the gap between germline ends came to 8 bases. CDR3 coding DNA: TGTGCCAGCAGGGTGGACGCTGAAGCTTTCTTT. Residues: CASRVDAEAFF. The full variable domain, in which reference TRBV7-3 and TRBJ1-1 provide the parts outside the CDR3, is GAGVSQTPSNKVTEKGKYVELRCDPISGHTALYWYRQSLGQGPEFLIYFQGTGAADDSGLPNDRFFAVRPEGSVSTLKIQRTERGDSAVYLCASRVDAEAFFGQGTRLTVV.

Details on this clonotype: Just one base apart from a much larger clone, this may be a read error. The chain carries TRBV14 and TRBJ1-5; possible D gene TRBD1, 5 bases. The germline gives CDR1 SGHDN, CDR2 FVKESK. This CDR3 has 12 residues. CDR3 protein: CAGRDGNQPQHF. The CDR3 DNA is TGTGCCGGCAGGGATGGAAATCAGCCCCAGCATTTT.

This clonotype has more than one count but fewer than ten. This chain links TRBV5-1 with TRBJ1-1, with 9 bases aligning to TRBD1. This CDR3 contains 14 residues. J gave up 6 bases and V 8 bases, and 11 bases lay outside the gene matches. The V gene's germline CDR1 is SGHRS and CDR2 YFSETQ. The CDR3 is CASSHGTGLAEAFF. As DNA, the CDR3 is TGCGCCAGTAGTCACGGGACAGGGCTAGCTGAAGCTTTCTTT.

This clonotype was found many times. This chain links TRBV13 with TRBJ2-6, with D perhaps being TRBD1 or TRBD2 (6 bases each). CDR1 PRHDT and CDR2 FYEKMQ come from the germline V gene (reference sequence). The CDR3 sequence is 13 residues long. The V gene lost 5 bases and the J gene lost 8 bases, with 10 bases spanning the gap. CDR3 coding DNA: TGTGCCAGCAGCGAAGGGGGGACCAACGTCCTGACTTTC. Encoded protein: CASSEGGTNVLTF. The whole variable domain, remainder taken from reference TRBV13 and TRBJ2-6, is AAGVIQSPRHLIKEKRETATLKCYPIPRHDTVYWYQQGPGQDPQFLISFYEKMQSDKGSIPDRFSAQQFSDYHSELNMSSLELGDSALYFCASSEGGTNVLTFGAGSRLTVL.

V gene TRBV13 combines with J gene TRBJ2-5, with 8 nucleotides matching TRBD1. The end of the DNA is better explained by TRBJ2-4, so the J call may be wrong. The CDR3 extends over 14 amino acids. From germline, CDR1 is PRHDT and CDR2 FYEKMQ (reference sequence). As DNA, the CDR3 is TGTGCCAGCAGCCCGTCGGACAGGGTGAACATTCAGTACTTC. Amino acids: CASSPSDRVNIQYF.

In its sample, this clonotype was seen once. The gene calls are TRBV24-1 and TRBJ2-5, with D unresolved. The CDR3 is 14 residues long. In germline, CDR1 is KGHDR, CDR2 SFDVKD. V was cut by 7 bases and J by 11 bases, with 22 bases left in between. The CDR3 nucleotides read TGTGCCACCAGGACGGCAATTTCTGGGGATGAGCAGTACTTC. This translates into CATRTAISGDEQYF.

The genes are TRBV6-5 and TRBJ1-4; 8 positions agree with TRBD1. In germline, CDR1 is MNHEY, CDR2 SVGAGI. The V gene end was trimmed by 6 bases and the J gene end by 8 bases; junction bases not matched to a gene: 5. The CDR3 is 13 residues long. Here the CDR3 reads CASRQGGGEKLFF. The CDR3, as DNA: TGTGCCAGCAGACAGGGGGGTGGGGAAAAACTGTTTTTT.

The genes are TRBV28 and TRBJ1-4; no definite D call. Trimming left V 6 bases short and J 8 bases short, with 22 bases between. Germline V gives CDR1 MDHEN, CDR2 SYDVKM. This CDR3 comprises 16 residues. Written as DNA, the CDR3 is TGTGCCAGCAGCACCCGGACCTCCCTGAACGAGGAAAAACTGTTTTTT. Its protein product is CASSTRTSLNEEKLFF.

The chain employs TRBV2 and TRBJ2-6, with D perhaps TRBD1 (6 bases). Germline values: CDR1 SNHLY, CDR2 FYNNEI. The germline V and J ends were trimmed by 9 bases and 3 bases, with 15 bases remaining between them. CDR3 size: 15 residues. This CDR3 is CARSSGENGANVLTF. CDR3 nucleotides: TGTGCCAGATCATCAGGGGAGAATGGGGCCAACGTCCTGACTTTC.